Detailed here is one TCR beta chain. No antigen is known for it. Using immunoSEQ multiplex PCR, the repertoire was profiled, and TCRdb retains in-frame clones only, with some absent. This sample has about 140,000 clones; 90% occur once, and the top ten carry roughly 6%. V was shortened by 8 bases and J by 0 bases, with 13 bases between the two germline ends. Germline values: CDR1 SNHLY, CDR2 FYNNEI. The CDR3 is made up of 15 amino acids. The record originates from a study of T cell responses to AZD1222 COVID-19 vaccine. Broader study findings: Spike was spanned by vaccine-associated CD4 TCRs, which were dominant at 160-218 and 743-854. A mostly white British donor set with more females was recruited, and clonal diversity was possibly underestimated. Seropositive status at baseline applied to only six AZD1222 recipients.

V gene TRBV2 combines with J gene TRBJ1-4, with TRBD1 as a possible D gene (5 bases). The TCR was taken from an adult who received the AZD1222 COVID-19 vaccine. Here the sequenced sample was peripheral blood, taken 28 days after the second AZD1222 dose. In nucleotides, the CDR3 is TGTGCCAGCGCTTCTCAGGGACCAACTAATGAAAAACTGTTTTTT. Translated: CASASQGPTNEKLFF.